The rows below give T cell receptor beta chains drawn from one sample of a study of T-cell memory formation after mild COVID-19. TCRdb re-called the 5' RACE reads with MiXCR, one entry per CDR3 protein. The data contain around 340,000 distinct CDR3 sequences, approximately 13% of them singletons. The specimen sequenced was PBMCs or a T cell subset sorted from them (not recorded which). The receptors stem from a man aged 18-30 years who had mild COVID-19 (a few samples of this study predate the infection). Cell type and time point are not known. Each CDR3 is given with its conserved first and last residue. D genes are given only for firm matches. Not all rows give a size; the values are once, few, many and, for expanded clones, a class.

D gene	V gene	J gene	clone size	CDR3 DNA	CDR3 protein
.	TRBV2	TRBJ1-5	once	TGTGCCAGCACCTCGGACAGTAGCAATCAGCCCCAGCATTTT	CASTSDSSNQPQHF
.	TRBV12-3/TRBV12-4	TRBJ2-4	.	TGTGCCAGCAGTCTTCTGGGGTTAGCCAAAAACATTCAGTACTTC	CASSLLGLAKNIQYF
.	TRBV7-9	TRBJ2-7	.	TGTGCCAGCAGCTTAGTCGTATTTGTGGCGGCAGGGGTTTCCTACGAGCAGTACTTC	CASSLVVFVAAGVSYEQYF
.	TRBV4-3	TRBJ1-1	few	TGCGCCAGCAGCCCATGGGACACCGCGAACACTGAAGCTTTCTTT	CASSPWDTANTEAFF
TRBD2	TRBV5-1	TRBJ2-3	.	TGCGCCAGCAGCTTGCGTCCTCCTAGCGGGGGACCGGGACTAAGCACAGATACGCAGTATTTT	CASSLRPPSGGPGLSTDTQYF
.	TRBV5-1	TRBJ1-6	few	TGCGCCAGCAGCTCGATGGGGGGCGCAGCTTCTACCCACTTT	CASSSMGGAASTHF
TRBD1	TRBV29-1	TRBJ2-1	many	TGCAGCGTTGAAGTCCGGGACAGACGATACAATGAGCAGTTCTTC	CSVEVRDRRYNEQFF
TRBD1	TRBV4-1	TRBJ1-1	few	TGCGCCAGCAGCCAAGTCAAGGGGGCGTACACTGAAGCTTTCTTT	CASSQVKGAYTEAFF
.	TRBV7-2	TRBJ1-2	.	TGTGCCAGCAGCTTTACCCTGTATGGCTACACCTTC	CASSFTLYGYTF
.	TRBV6-6	TRBJ1-2	many	.	CASSSSTGSLYGYTF
.	TRBV24-1	TRBJ2-5	.	TGTGCCACCAGTGATTATGGGCAAGAGACCCAGTACTTC	CATSDYGQETQYF
.	TRBV10-3	TRBJ1-6	.	TGTGCCATCAAGGGCGCAGGGTCACCCCTCCACTTT	CAIKGAGSPLHF
.	TRBV5-4	TRBJ1-1	.	TGTGCCAGCAGCTTTCACAGGGCTGCGGCGAACACTGAAGCTTTCTTT	CASSFHRAAANTEAFF
.	TRBV6-1	TRBJ2-3	.	TGTGCCAGCAGTGTCCCGCAGGGGAGGGATACGCAGTATTTT	CASSVPQGRDTQYF
.	TRBV6-5	TRBJ2-2	.	TGTGCCAGCAGTTACTGGGACCCTCATAACGGGGAGCTGTTTTTT	CASSYWDPHNGELFF
.	TRBV19	TRBJ2-3	few	TGTGCCAGTAGTATGGGACTTAGTTTAGATACGCAGTATTTT	CASSMGLSLDTQYF
.	TRBV20-1	TRBJ2-5	few	TGCAGTGCTAGACGTGTACAAGAGACCCAGTACTTC	CSARRVQETQYF
.	TRBV2	TRBJ1-6	.	TGTGCCAGCAGAGCGTCGGGGTACTATAATTCACCCCTCCACTTT	CASRASGYYNSPLHF
.	TRBV7-3	TRBJ2-3	.	TGTGCCAGCAGCTTAATTGCAGGGTTGACAGATACGCAGTATTTT	CASSLIAGLTDTQYF
TRBD1	TRBV18	TRBJ1-3	.	TGTGCCAGCTCACCCCTCGGGACAGCTGGAAACACCATATATTTT	CASSPLGTAGNTIYF
.	TRBV20-1	TRBJ1-2	.	TGCAGTGCTAGAGATCCCAGGAGCTATGGCTACACCTTC	CSARDPRSYGYTF
.	TRBV5-1	TRBJ1-1	many	TGCGCCAGCAGCAGATTCAGGGGAAAGGAGTCCACTGAAGCTTTCTTT	CASSRFRGKESTEAFF
.	TRBV24-1	TRBJ2-2	.	TGTGCCACCGGGGCGAACACCGGGGAGCTGTTTTTT	CATGANTGELFF
.	TRBV7-9	TRBJ2-5	few	TGTGCCAGCAGCACAACGGGGTACCAAGAGACCCAGTACTTC	CASSTTGYQETQYF
.	TRBV4-2	TRBJ2-6	few	TGTGCCAGCAGCCAAAAGGGGCGGAGGACGGCTGGGGCCAACGTCCTGACTTTC	CASSQKGRRTAGANVLTF
.	TRBV7-9	TRBJ2-2	few	TGTGCCAGCAGCTCGGCCTCAGCTGCCGGGGAGCTGTTTTTT	CASSSASAAGELFF
.	TRBV6-2/TRBV6-3	TRBJ1-2	.	TGTGCCAGCAGTTATCCACGCCAGGTCGTTAACTATGGCTACACCTTC	CASSYPRQVVNYGYTF
TRBD2	TRBV18	TRBJ2-1	few	TGTGCCAGCTCACCACGGACTAGCGGTTACAATGAGCAGTTCTTC	CASSPRTSGYNEQFF
.	TRBV29-1	TRBJ2-7	few	TGCAGCGTTGAAGTGGGGTTATCCTACGAGCAGTACTTC	CSVEVGLSYEQYF
TRBD1	TRBV12-5	TRBJ1-5	few	TGTGCTAGTGGTTGGGGGCAGGGGGACAATCAGCCCCAGCATTTT	CASGWGQGDNQPQHF
.	TRBV7-3	TRBJ2-2	many	TGTGCCAGCAGCTCCACGGTGGGGACGGCCGGGGAGCTGTTTTTT	CASSSTVGTAGELFF
.	TRBV5-1	TRBJ1-6	.	TGCGCCAGCAGCTTACAGGGCGAGGCACCCCTCCACTTT	CASSLQGEAPLHF
.	TRBV7-7	TRBJ2-2	many	TGTGCTAGCAGCTTAGAGGCTTTCGGCGGGGAGCTGTTTTTT	CASSLEAFGGELFF
.	TRBV7-9	TRBJ2-5	.	TGTGCCAGCAGCTCCCCCGGGACTGCCCCGAAGACCCAGTACTTC	CASSSPGTAPKTQYF
TRBD1	TRBV7-8	TRBJ1-2	.	TGTGCCAGCAGCCAGGGACAGGGGCTTGGCTACACCTTC	CASSQGQGLGYTF
.	TRBV7-9	TRBJ1-2	.	TGTGCCAGCAGCTTAGCCGGGGGGGTCTATGGCTACACCTTC	CASSLAGGVYGYTF
.	TRBV24-1	TRBJ1-5	.	TGTGCCACCAGTGATTGGTGGCAGGGAAATTTTTGGAATCAGCCCCAGCATTTT	CATSDWWQGNFWNQPQHF
.	TRBV5-1	TRBJ2-3	.	TGCGCCAGCAGCTTGGGCGCAACAAGCACAGATACGCAGTATTTT	CASSLGATSTDTQYF
.	TRBV7-6	TRBJ1-2	.	TGTGCCAGCAGCTTCCGGGACAAAAGCGGCTATGGCTACACCTTC	CASSFRDKSGYGYTF
.	TRBV9	TRBJ1-1	.	TGTGCCAGCAGCCCCCATAAGACTCTGAACACTGAAGCTTTCTTT	CASSPHKTLNTEAFF
.	TRBV20-1	TRBJ1-1	few	TGCAGTGCTAGAAGCTGGGGCACTGAAGCTTTCTTT	CSARSWGTEAFF
TRBD2	TRBV4-1	TRBJ2-3	.	TGCGCCAGCAGCCAAGGGGGACTAGCTGGGGATACGCAGTATTTT	CASSQGGLAGDTQYF
TRBD1	TRBV7-2	TRBJ2-7	many	TGTGCCAGCAGCCCCCCCGGTTTTGCAGGGGGCTGGATCGAGCAGTACTTC	CASSPPGFAGGWIEQYF
.	TRBV5-1	TRBJ2-5	few	TGCGCCAGCAGCCGGTGGGGAGAGACCCAGTACTTC	CASSRWGETQYF
TRBD2	TRBV7-9	TRBJ2-5	few	TGTGCCAGCAGCTCGACTAGCGGGGCGCAAGAGACCCAGTACTTC	CASSSTSGAQETQYF
.	TRBV12-3/TRBV12-4	TRBJ1-2	.	TGTGCCAGCAGTTTGGTGGGGCAGGGGAACTATGGCTACACCTTC	CASSLVGQGNYGYTF
TRBD2	TRBV20-1	TRBJ2-3	few	TGCAGTGCCCCGGGGACTAGCGGGTATACGCAGTATTTT	CSAPGTSGYTQYF
.	TRBV7-9	TRBJ1-2	few	TGTGCCAGCAGCTTAGCGCTCGGATACTATGGCTACACCTTC	CASSLALGYYGYTF
TRBD1	TRBV14	TRBJ2-4	.	TGTGCCAGCAGCCAGACAGGGGGCATGGACATTCAGTACTTC	CASSQTGGMDIQYF
TRBD2	TRBV20-1	TRBJ2-3	few	TGCAGTGCTCCCCAGACTAGCGGGGGAAACACAGATACGCAGTATTTT	CSAPQTSGGNTDTQYF
.	TRBV7-6	TRBJ1-1	few	TGTGCCAGCAGCTTAGATCGGGGGGGGACGGACACTGAAGCTTTCTTT	CASSLDRGGTDTEAFF